This passage covers 7 T cell receptor beta chains from one sample sequenced in a study of CD8 T cells in ankylosing spondylitis (dated 2017 in TCRdb). The library was produced with 5' RACE. These reads were obtained on an Illumina HiSeq 2500. TCRdb reran the public reads through fastp at Q25 and MiXCR, keeping productive beta chains. When rows share a CDR3 protein, they turn into one entry using the most common DNA and genes. The table for this sample lists about 140,000 distinct CDR3 sequences; about 32% of them were counted only once. The ten largest make up 6% of the sample. The sequencing sample was made of synovial fluid, either unsorted or a sorted T cell fraction (not recorded which). The source is a male donor with ankylosing spondylitis.

The chain couples TRBV5-6 to TRBJ2-7, with TRBD2 as a possible D gene (6 bases). The V end lost 4 bases, the J end lost 7 bases, and 18 bases lay between the germline ends. CDR3 length: 14 residues. Germline V gene sequence: CDR1 SGHDT, CDR2 YYEEEE. CDR3 nucleotides: TGTGCCAGCAGCCTCGCCAGGCGGGAACGGGAGCAGTACTTC. Its protein is CASSLARREREQYF.

The chain recombines TRBV7-8 with TRBJ2-5, with 11 bases fitting TRBD2. CDR3 length: 16 residues. After removal of 11 bases from V and 2 bases from J, the junction contained 13 bases not matched to a gene. Germline values: CDR1 SGHVS, CDR2 FQNEAQ. The CDR3 DNA follows: TGTGCCGGAGAGGCTTACGGGACTAGCGGACAAGAGACCCAGTACTTC. Translation: CAGEAYGTSGQETQYF.

Only a few counts were recorded for this clonotype. J is TRBJ2-7 and V is TRBV18; D is unclear. Germline CDR1 is KGHSH and CDR2 is LQKENI. The CDR3 totals 17 residues. Trimming took 1 base from V and 0 from J, leaving 16 bases between them. The CDR3 DNA sequence: TGTGCCAGCTCACCACTAGGTTCAGCACGTAGCTCCTACGAGCAGTACTTC. This gives the protein CASSPLGSARSSYEQYF. Together with reference TRBV18 and TRBJ2-7, the CDR3 gives the full variable domain: NAGVMQNPRHLVRRRGQEARLRCSPMKGHSHVYWYRQLPEEGLKFMVYLQKENIIDESGMPKERFSAEFPKEGPSILRIQQVVRGDSAAYFCASSPLGSARSSYEQYFGPGTRLTVT.

The V gene is TRBV12-2, the J gene TRBJ1-1; TRBD1 reflects the table's D call only, with no check against the DNA. TRBV12-2 is assigned pseudogene status. The length of the CDR3 is 17 residues. The CDR3 sequence: CASRLSRDRLGYTEAFF. CDR3 sequence (DNA): TGTGCAAGTCGCCTCAGCCGGGACAGGTTGGGGTACACTGAAGCTTTCTTT.

The chain carries TRBV20-1 and TRBJ2-7; D is undetermined. Trimming cost V 2 bases and J 4 bases, with 12 bases left between them. This CDR3 contains 13 residues. CDR1 and CDR2 (germline): DFQATT, SNEGSKA (reference sequence). The CDR3 nucleotides read TGCAGTGCTAGATCCCCACCCGGATACGAGCAGTACTTC. This sequence encodes CSARSPPGYEQYF.

This clonotype showed up just a few times. For the CDR3, the DNA is TGTGCCAGCTCACCACGAGATGATGAGCAGTTCTTC. This sequence encodes CASSPRDDEQFF. V is TRBV18 and J is TRBJ2-1; D not certain. V was shortened by 1 base and J by 8 bases, with 6 bases between the two germline ends. CDR1 is KGHSH and CDR2 is LQKENI in the germline V gene. This CDR3 spans 12 amino acids.

This clonotype was seen a single time. The rearrangement uses TRBV7-2 and TRBJ1-6; D ambiguous. The CDR3 loop spans 13 amino acids. Deletions cut 5 bases from V and 7 bases from J, with 9 bases between. Per germline, CDR1 SGHTA and CDR2 FQGNSA. CDR3 in DNA: TGTGCCAGCAGCACCCCGGGCAATTCACCCCTCCACTTT. This codes for CASSTPGNSPLHF. Full variable domain (remainder filled in from reference TRBV7-2 and TRBJ1-6): GAGVSQSPSNKVTEKGKDVELRCDPISGHTALYWYRQSLGQGLEFLIYFQGNSAPDKSGLPSDRFSAERTGGSVSTLTIQRTQQEDSAVYLCASSTPGNSPLHFGNGTRLTVT.